The rows below give T cell receptor beta chains drawn from one sample of a study of cytomegalovirus exposure and HLA in healthy donors. Clones were sequenced by immunoSEQ multiplex PCR, and TCRdb holds only the in-frame ones, with some missing. This table has a few hundred thousand clones, about 90% appearing once. What was sequenced was PBMCs. The receptor set was obtained from a woman aged 30 to 39 in good health and CMV-seronegative. Each CDR3 is given with its conserved first and last residue. Each record gives: D gene, CDR3 length, J gene, V gene, CDR3 protein. A D gene is named only where the DNA matches it firmly.

d_gene: .
len: 15
j_gene: TRBJ2-1
v_gene: TRBV19
CDR3aa: CASSDGRISYNEQFF

d_gene: .
len: 14
j_gene: TRBJ2-5
v_gene: TRBV6-5
CDR3aa: CASSYLGSQETQYF

d_gene: TRBD2
len: 14
j_gene: TRBJ2-1
v_gene: TRBV4-3
CDR3aa: CASSQEPTSGVRIF

d_gene: .
len: 14
j_gene: TRBJ2-5
v_gene: TRBV6-1
CDR3aa: CASSEPSSQETQYF

d_gene: TRBD2
len: 13
j_gene: TRBJ2-5
v_gene: TRBV6-5
CDR3aa: CASRLAGGETQYF

d_gene: TRBD2
len: 17
j_gene: TRBJ2-5
v_gene: TRBV4-1
CDR3aa: CASSREAAGGPTETQYF

d_gene: .
len: 13
j_gene: TRBJ2-7
v_gene: TRBV9
CDR3aa: CASCWGLGYEQYF

d_gene: .
len: 17
j_gene: TRBJ1-5
v_gene: TRBV18
CDR3aa: CASSPTSSGRGNQPQHF

d_gene: .
len: 13
j_gene: TRBJ2-7
v_gene: TRBV7-6
CDR3aa: CASSSTGEGEQYF

d_gene: .
len: 19
j_gene: TRBJ1-1
v_gene: TRBV2
CDR3aa: CASGMVPSVGNNRNTEAFF

d_gene: TRBD1
len: 14
j_gene: TRBJ2-7
v_gene: TRBV19
CDR3aa: CASSVAGGFYEQYF

d_gene: .
len: 15
j_gene: TRBJ2-4
v_gene: TRBV19
CDR3aa: CASSIFGGTDNIQYF